Following are 2 T cell receptor beta chains from one sample sequenced in a study of early T cells in non-severe SARS-CoV-2 infection. TCRdb passed the 5' RACE reads through MiXCR, listing each CDR3 protein once. Of tens of thousands of distinct CDR3 sequences listed, about 12% are singletons. The specimen sequenced was whole blood. The origin of the receptors is an adult who was a healthcare worker with PCR-confirmed SARS-CoV-2 infection or an uninfected control (not recorded which).

Ten or more counts support this clonotype. CDR3 residues: CASSLALAGSYNEQFF. In DNA, the CDR3 is TGTGCCAGCAGCTTAGCACTTGCGGGGAGCTACAATGAGCAGTTCTTC. J is TRBJ2-1 and V is TRBV7-9; a weak D match, TRBD2 (6 bases). Trimming stripped 0 bases from V and 3 bases from J, with 12 bases between. The CDR3 is made up of 16 amino acids. The germline V gene has CDR1 SEHNR and CDR2 FQNEAQ (reference sequence).

This clonotype came up many times. This chain joins TRBV7-2 and TRBJ2-3; D is perhaps TRBD2 (5 bases). This CDR3 spans 15 amino acids. The V gene's germline CDR1 is SGHTA and CDR2 FQGNSA. Trimming cost V 5 bases and J 2 bases, with 14 bases left between them. CDR3 in amino acids: CASSPGVAITDTQYF. The CDR3 nucleotides are TGTGCCAGCAGCCCCGGTGTAGCGATCACAGATACGCAGTATTTT. The full variable domain, completed using reference TRBV7-2 and TRBJ2-3, is GAGVSQSPSNKVTEKGKDVELRCDPISGHTALYWYRQSLGQGLEFLIYFQGNSAPDKSGLPSDRFSAERTGGSVSTLTIQRTQQEDSAVYLCASSPGVAITDTQYFGPGTRLTVL.